This TCR beta chain was sequenced during a study of blood T cell repertoires in COVID-19. Overall study context: Donors in the United States, Italy and Spain gave samples during acute or convalescent COVID-19. The analysed material was cDNA or gDNA that came from T cells, B-cell-depleted T cells, or PBMCs.

Germline CDR1 reads SGHAT; CDR2 reads FQNNGV. This CDR3 is 15 amino acids long. Trimming left V 3 bases short and J 0 bases short, with 11 bases between. Original processing methods: Amplification of reference gene primers was used by the study to estimate nucleated cell counts. The assay was immunoSEQ multiplex PCR, and TCRdb's table has in-frame clones only and misses some. Clone size and the V and J calls come from that table; the DNA yielded D and trimming. The sample records about 57,000 clones, around 80% being singletons. The J gene is TRBJ2-5, the V gene TRBV11-2; D is perhaps TRBD1 (6 bases). The sequenced sample was peripheral blood. This clonotype was obtained from a woman older than 75 with acute or convalescent COVID-19. The CDR3 region has the DNA TGTGCCAGCAGCTTTCAGGGGTTTTACCAAGAGACCCAGTACTTC. It codes for CASSFQGFYQETQYF. The full variable domain, its missing parts supplied by reference TRBV11-2 and TRBJ2-5, is EAGVAQSPRYKIIEKRQSVAFWCNPISGHATLYWYQQILGQGPKLLIQFQNNGVVDDSQLPKDRFSAERLKGVDSTLKIQPAKLEDSAVYLCASSFQGFYQETQYFGPGTRLLVL.